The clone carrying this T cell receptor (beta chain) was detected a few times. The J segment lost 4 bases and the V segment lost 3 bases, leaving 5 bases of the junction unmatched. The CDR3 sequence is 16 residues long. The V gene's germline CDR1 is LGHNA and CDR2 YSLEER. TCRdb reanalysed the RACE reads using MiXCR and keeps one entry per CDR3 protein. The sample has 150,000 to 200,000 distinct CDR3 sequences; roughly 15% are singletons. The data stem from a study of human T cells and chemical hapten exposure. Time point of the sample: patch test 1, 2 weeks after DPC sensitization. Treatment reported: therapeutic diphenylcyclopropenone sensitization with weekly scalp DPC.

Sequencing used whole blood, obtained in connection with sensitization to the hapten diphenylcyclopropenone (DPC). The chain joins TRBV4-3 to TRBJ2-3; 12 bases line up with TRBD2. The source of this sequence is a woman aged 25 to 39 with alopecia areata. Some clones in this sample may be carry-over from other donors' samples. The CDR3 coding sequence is TGCGCCAGCAGCCATCAACTAGCGGGGGGTTCAGATACGCAGTATTTT. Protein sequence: CASSHQLAGGSDTQYF.